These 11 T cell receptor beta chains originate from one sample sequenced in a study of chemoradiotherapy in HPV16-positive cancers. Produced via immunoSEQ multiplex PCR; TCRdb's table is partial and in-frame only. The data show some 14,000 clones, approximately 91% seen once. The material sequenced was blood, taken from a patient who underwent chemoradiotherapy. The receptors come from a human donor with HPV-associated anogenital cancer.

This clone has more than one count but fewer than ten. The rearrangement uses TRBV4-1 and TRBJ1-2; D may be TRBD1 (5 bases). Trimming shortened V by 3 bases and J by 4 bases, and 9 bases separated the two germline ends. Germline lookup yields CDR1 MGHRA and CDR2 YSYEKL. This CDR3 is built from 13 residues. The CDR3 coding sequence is TGCGCCAGCAGCCATGGTGACAGCTATGGCTACACCTTC. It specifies CASSHGDSYGYTF.

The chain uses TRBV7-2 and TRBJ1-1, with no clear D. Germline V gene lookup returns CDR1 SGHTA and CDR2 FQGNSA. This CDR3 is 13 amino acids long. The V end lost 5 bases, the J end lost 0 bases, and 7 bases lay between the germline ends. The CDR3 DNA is TGTGCCAGCAGCATACACATGAACACTGAAGCTTTCTTT. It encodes CASSIHMNTEAFF.

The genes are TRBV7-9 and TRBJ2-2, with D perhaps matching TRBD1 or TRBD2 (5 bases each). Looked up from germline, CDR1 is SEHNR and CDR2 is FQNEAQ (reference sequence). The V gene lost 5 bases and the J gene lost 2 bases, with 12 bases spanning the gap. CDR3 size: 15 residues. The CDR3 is CASSQGRRNTGELFF. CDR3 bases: TGTGCCAGCAGCCAGGGACGGCGTAACACCGGGGAGCTGTTTTTT.

The CDR3 reads CASSKRGRRSNQPQHF. CDR3 in DNA: TGTGCCAGCAGCAAAAGGGGAAGGAGAAGCAATCAGCCCCAGCATTTT. The chain combines TRBV14 with TRBJ1-5, with D maybe TRBD1 (5 bases). Trimming took 5 bases from V and 1 from J, leaving 15 bases between them. The CDR3 length is 16 residues. The germline V gene encodes CDR1 SGHDN and CDR2 FVKESK.

Here the CDR3 reads CASSLGTAAYEQYF. The CDR3 DNA sequence: TGTGCCAGCAGCTTAGGGACCGCAGCCTACGAGCAGTACTTC. This chain joins TRBV7-9 and TRBJ2-7; D is unclear. V was pared by 1 base and J by 2 bases, with 9 bases between. This CDR3 region has 14 residues. Germline V lookup: CDR1 SEHNR, CDR2 FQNEAQ (reference sequence).

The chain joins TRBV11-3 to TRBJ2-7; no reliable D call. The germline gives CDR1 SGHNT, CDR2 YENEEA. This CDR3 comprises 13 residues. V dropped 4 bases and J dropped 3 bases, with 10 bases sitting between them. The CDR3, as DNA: TGTGCCAGCAGCTCGGGCAGCTACTACGAGCAGTACTTC. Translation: CASSSGSYYEQYF.

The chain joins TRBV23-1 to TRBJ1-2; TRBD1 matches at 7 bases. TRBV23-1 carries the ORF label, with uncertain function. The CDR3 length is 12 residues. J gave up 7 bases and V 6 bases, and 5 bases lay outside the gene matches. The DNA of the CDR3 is TGCGCCAGCAGCAAAGGGGGCCCTGGCTACACCTTC. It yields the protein CASSKGGPGYTF.

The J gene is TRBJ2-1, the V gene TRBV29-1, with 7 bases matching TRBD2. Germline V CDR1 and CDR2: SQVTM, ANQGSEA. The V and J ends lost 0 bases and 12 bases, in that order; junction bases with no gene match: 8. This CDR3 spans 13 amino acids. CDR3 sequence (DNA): TGCAGCGTTGAAGATAGGGGAGGGCGTGGGCAGTTCTTC. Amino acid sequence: CSVEDRGGRGQFF.

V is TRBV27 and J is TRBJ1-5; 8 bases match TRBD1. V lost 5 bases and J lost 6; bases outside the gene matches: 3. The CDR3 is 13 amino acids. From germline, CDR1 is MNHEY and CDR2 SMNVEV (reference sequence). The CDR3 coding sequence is TGTGCCAGCAGTACGGGACAGGTTCAGCCCCAGCATTTT. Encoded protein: CASSTGQVQPQHF.

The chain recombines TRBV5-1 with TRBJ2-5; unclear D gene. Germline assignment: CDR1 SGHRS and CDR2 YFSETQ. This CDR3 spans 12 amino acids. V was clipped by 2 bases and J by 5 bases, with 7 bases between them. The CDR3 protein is CASSLSWETQYF. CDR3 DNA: TGCGCCAGCAGCTTATCCTGGGAGACCCAGTACTTC.

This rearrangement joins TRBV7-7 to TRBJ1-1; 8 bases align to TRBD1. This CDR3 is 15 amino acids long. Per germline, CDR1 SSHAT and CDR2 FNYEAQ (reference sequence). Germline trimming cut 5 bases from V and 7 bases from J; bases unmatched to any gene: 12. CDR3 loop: CASSPLRTGRIEAFF. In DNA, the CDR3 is TGTGCCAGCAGCCCCCTTCGGACAGGGAGGATTGAAGCTTTCTTT.